A single sample is the source of the 17 T cell receptor beta chains below, sequenced in a study of shared clonotypes between healthy human individuals. Only in-frame clones appear in the TCRdb table, and some are missing; sequencing was by immunoSEQ multiplex PCR. The table includes roughly 760,000 clones, around two thirds detected once. The sample taken for sequencing was memory CD4+ T cells sorted from blood. Subset reported: CD45RA-negative fraction. The receptors were sampled from a woman aged 30 to 39 in good health.

This chain uses TRBV10-3 with TRBJ2-7, with 8 positions matching TRBD1. The CDR3 spans 14 residues. The V gene's germline CDR1 is ENHRY and CDR2 SYGVKD. The V segment lost 7 bases and the J segment 4 bases; nucleotides outside the gene matches: 9. For the CDR3, the DNA is TGTGCCATCAACTCGCAGGGGGCCGTTTACGAGCAGTACTTC. It encodes CAINSQGAVYEQYF.

The CDR3 region is CASSLTGSTFNNEQFF. The CDR3 DNA is TGTGCCAGCAGCTTAACAGGGTCGACCTTTAACAATGAGCAGTTCTTC. The rearrangement uses TRBV7-2 and TRBJ2-1, with D perhaps matching TRBD1 (6 bases). V lost 2 bases and J 5 bases, leaving 16 bases between the germline ends. Germline values: CDR1 SGHTA, CDR2 FQGNSA. The CDR3 has 16 residues.

The sample holds one count of this clone. The V gene is TRBV27, the J gene TRBJ2-2, with 7 bases that match TRBD2. The CDR3 has 15 residues. From germline, CDR1 is MNHEY and CDR2 SMNVEV (reference sequence). The V and J ends lost 3 bases and 5 bases, in that order; junction bases with no gene match: 6. The CDR3 loop is CASSFAGVRTGELFF. CDR3 DNA: TGTGCCAGCAGTTTCGCGGGAGTTCGGACCGGGGAGCTGTTTTTT.

A few counts support this clone. The CDR3 DNA follows: TGTGCCATCTCGAAGGGGGGACCTAGCACAGATACGCAGTATTTT. This sequence encodes CAISKGGPSTDTQYF. The chain couples TRBV10-3 to TRBJ2-3; D is perhaps TRBD1 or TRBD2 (6 bases each). This CDR3 contains 15 residues. V was cut by 8 bases and J by 0 bases, with 15 bases left in between. The germline V gene has CDR1 ENHRY and CDR2 SYGVKD.

The chain links TRBV27 to TRBJ1-4; weak D call: TRBD1 (6 bases). The V end was cut by 5 bases, the J end by 2 bases, with 9 bases between. This CDR3 is built from 14 residues. CDR1 is MNHEY and CDR2 is SMNVEV in the germline V gene (reference sequence). The CDR3 region is CASSQGGTNEKLFF. Here the CDR3 DNA reads TGTGCCAGCAGTCAAGGGGGTACTAATGAAAAACTGTTTTTT.

The V call is TRBV25-1, the J call TRBJ2-5, with D perhaps matching TRBD2 (6 bases). The DNA end is more similar to TRBJ2-7, so the J call may be wrong. Germline values: CDR1 MGHDK, CDR2 SYGVNS. CDR3 size: 12 residues. CDR3 DNA sequence: TGTGCCAGCGAAGGAGGGGCCTACGAGCAGTACTTC. It is translated as CASEGGAYEQYF.

V is TRBV5-4 and J is TRBJ2-7; possible D gene TRBD2, 6 bases. Trimming took off 0 bases at V and 2 bases at J, with 9 bases between the two ends. CDR3 size: 14 residues. Germline lookup yields CDR1 SGHNT and CDR2 YYREEE (reference sequence). The CDR3 sequence: CASSLVEGAYEQYF. For the CDR3, the DNA is TGTGCCAGCAGCTTGGTGGAGGGTGCCTACGAGCAGTACTTC.

The J gene is TRBJ2-1, the V gene TRBV15, with TRBD2 identical over 11 bases. V lost 5 bases, J lost 3 bases, and 6 bases stayed unmatched. The CDR3 spans 16 residues. Germline V gene lookup returns CDR1 LNHNV and CDR2 YYDKDF (reference sequence). The chain's CDR3 is CATSASGTSGYNEQFF. CDR3 coding DNA: TGTGCCACCAGCGCCTCCGGGACTAGCGGCTACAATGAGCAGTTCTTC.

V usage is TRBV5-1 and J usage is TRBJ2-1; D perhaps matches TRBD2 (5 bases). V shed 4 bases and J shed 6 bases, with 17 bases lying between them. Looked up from germline, CDR1 is SGHRS and CDR2 is YFSETQ. CDR3 length: 15 residues. The CDR3 loop is CASSALVVPSNEQFF. In DNA form, the CDR3 reads TGCGCCAGCAGCGCACTAGTAGTACCAAGCAATGAGCAGTTCTTC.

The V gene is TRBV4-1, the J gene TRBJ2-7; D is ambiguous. The CDR3 covers 14 residues. Germline V gives CDR1 MGHRA, CDR2 YSYEKL. V shed 3 bases and J shed 0 bases, with 9 bases lying between them. DNA of the CDR3: TGCGCCAGCAGCCAGGGTGGTATCTCCTACGAGCAGTACTTC. Translated, it gives CASSQGGISYEQYF.

This clone was detected once. The chain carries TRBV10-3 and TRBJ2-7; D perhaps matches TRBD2 (5 bases). CDR3 length equals 10 residues. The V end lost 0 bases, the J end lost 11 bases, and 5 bases lay between the germline ends. From germline, CDR1 is ENHRY and CDR2 SYGVKD. Here the CDR3 reads CAISESREYF. CDR3 nucleotides: TGTGCCATCAGTGAGTCGAGGGAGTACTTC.

This chain joins TRBV5-8 and TRBJ2-3; unclear D gene. V lost 4 bases and J 4 bases, leaving 22 bases between the germline ends. The CDR3 spans 17 residues. The germline gives CDR1 SGHTS, CDR2 YDEGEE. The CDR3 loop is CASSPLLGPILSDTQYF. DNA for the CDR3: TGTGCCAGCAGCCCCCTCCTCGGACCTATTCTGTCAGATACGCAGTATTTT.

The CDR3 loop is CASSPLRGGELFF. CDR3 coding DNA: TGTGCCAGCAGCCCACTCCGGGGCGGGGAGCTGTTTTTT. The chain joins TRBV6-5 to TRBJ2-2, with D possibly TRBD2 on 5 matching bases. V lost 6 bases, J lost 7 bases, and 12 bases lay in between. The CDR3 is 13 residues long. Germline values: CDR1 MNHEY, CDR2 SVGAGI.

This clone was detected once. Other DNA sequences of this sample code for an identical CDR3. This rearrangement joins TRBV9 to TRBJ2-1, with TRBD2 matching over 13 bases. Germline V gene data show CDR1 as SGDLS and CDR2 as YYNGEE. The CDR3 has 17 residues. V gave up 0 bases and J gave up 3 bases; unmatched junction bases: 3. As DNA, the CDR3 is TGTGCCAGCAGCGTAGAGGGACTAGCGGGAAACTACAATGAGCAGTTCTTC. This gives the protein CASSVEGLAGNYNEQFF. The variable domain in full, with the rest retrieved from reference TRBV9 and TRBJ2-1, is DSGVTQTPKHLITATGQRVTLRCSPRSGDLSVYWYQQSLDQGLQFLIQYYNGEERAKGNILERFSAQQFPDLHSELNLSSLELGDSALYFCASSVEGLAGNYNEQFFGPGTRLTVL.

The chain has TRBV20-1 and TRBJ1-1, with unresolved D. The CDR3 sequence is 10 residues long. Germline CDR1 DFQATT, CDR2 SNEGSKA (reference sequence). V gave up 3 bases and J gave up 8 bases, with 7 bases separating them. As DNA, the CDR3 is TGCAGTGCTAGGGTCCGAGAAGCTTTCTTT. Protein: CSARVREAFF.

V is TRBV28 and J is TRBJ2-5; no firm D call. V lost 6 bases and J lost 4, with 12 bases in between. Germline-derived CDR1 and CDR2 are MDHEN and SYDVKM. The CDR3 consists of 13 residues. The CDR3 nucleotides are TGTGCCAGCAGCCGGCCCCCGCGAGAGACCCAGTACTTC. This encodes CASSRPPRETQYF.

This chain joins TRBV28 and TRBJ2-6, with D uncertain. The germline CDR1 and CDR2 sequences are MDHEN and SYDVKM. The CDR3 sequence is 15 residues long. V lost 5 bases and J 0 bases, leaving 8 bases between the germline ends. CDR3 sequence: CASSPHRSGANVLTF. CDR3 coding DNA: TGTGCCAGCAGTCCCCACCGCTCTGGGGCCAACGTCCTGACTTTC.